This T cell receptor beta chain was sequenced for a study of persistence of HIV-infected CD4 T cells. Across the study: Isolated cells were CMV- and HIV-1 Gag-responding CD4+ T cells. Study-level points and caveats: The rare CMV-responding cells with HIV-1 proviruses were not separately TCR-sequenced.

Per the germline V gene, CDR1 is SGHRS and CDR2 is YFSETQ. The CDR3 sequence is 14 residues long. The V end lost 1 base, the J end lost 4 bases, and 11 bases lay between the germline ends. The immunoSEQ assay was version 4, run in survey mode. Profiled with immunoSEQ multiplex PCR; TCRdb holds only in-frame clones, not every one. This sample has tens of thousands of clones, with around 80% found just once. Notes on this clone: What it recognizes is unknown.

Stimulation used 7.5 to 10 ug/mL lysate from CMV-infected fibroblasts. Sorted nonresponding memory CD4+ T cells were CD40L-negative, CD69-negative, CD45RO-high. For 15 to 20 hours, CD8-depleted PBMCs received anti-CD28/CD49d costimulation, a CD40-blocking antibody and enfuvirtide. The rearrangement joins TRBV5-1 to TRBJ1-2; D perhaps matches TRBD1 (5 bases). This sequence was found in an adult man with HIV who was CMV-seropositive. This material consisted of CD4+ T cells sorted from PBMCs after roughly 19-hour stimulation, taken from a patient who received antiretroviral therapy. DNA for the CDR3: TGCGCCAGCAGCTTGAACAGAGACAGCTATGGCTACACCTTC. It encodes CASSLNRDSYGYTF.